This T cell receptor beta chain was captured by sequencing in a study of blood T cell repertoires in COVID-19. TCRdb's table, derived via immunoSEQ multiplex PCR, lists solely in-frame clones and lacks some. The table shows roughly 300,000 clones, with approximately 83% occurring only once. Between the trimmed V and J ends, which lost 4 bases and 2 bases, there was a span of 12 bases. The CDR3 runs 15 residues. The germline CDR1 and CDR2 sequences are SGHTA and FQGNSA. The receptor was isolated from a woman between 40 and 55 years old with acute COVID-19. The gene calls are TRBV7-2 and TRBJ1-5; possibly TRBD1 for D (5 bases). Sequenced: PBMCs or T cells enriched from blood (not recorded which). CDR3 nucleotides: TGTGCCAGCAGCTCCAGCAGGGTAGGCAATCAGCCCCAGCATTTT. Translated, it gives CASSSSRVGNQPQHF.